This T cell receptor beta chain was observed in a study of OX40 agonist ivuxolimab in advanced cancers. Study-wide background: Two cutaneous melanoma patients and one hepatocellular carcinoma patient, three in all, had partial responses.

Germline values: CDR1 MNHEY, CDR2 SMNVEV (reference sequence). This CDR3 spans 12 amino acids. V was trimmed by 0 bases and J by 11 bases, leaving 8 bases between them. Profiling relied on immunoSEQ multiplex PCR, and the TCRdb table lists in-frame clones only, not all of them. The sample gives 42,000 or so clones, under 90% of which show up once; more than 20% is in the top ten. The TCR was taken from an adult with an advanced solid tumor such as melanoma, head and neck, liver or kidney cancer. Material: CD4+ or CD8+ T cells sorted from blood, obtained in a trial of the OX40 agonist ivuxolimab. The genes are TRBV27 and TRBJ1-5, with TRBD1 as a possible D gene (6 bases). CDR3 nucleotide sequence: TGTGCCAGCAGTTTATCCGGGGGCTCCCAGCATTTT. Translation: CASSLSGGSQHF.